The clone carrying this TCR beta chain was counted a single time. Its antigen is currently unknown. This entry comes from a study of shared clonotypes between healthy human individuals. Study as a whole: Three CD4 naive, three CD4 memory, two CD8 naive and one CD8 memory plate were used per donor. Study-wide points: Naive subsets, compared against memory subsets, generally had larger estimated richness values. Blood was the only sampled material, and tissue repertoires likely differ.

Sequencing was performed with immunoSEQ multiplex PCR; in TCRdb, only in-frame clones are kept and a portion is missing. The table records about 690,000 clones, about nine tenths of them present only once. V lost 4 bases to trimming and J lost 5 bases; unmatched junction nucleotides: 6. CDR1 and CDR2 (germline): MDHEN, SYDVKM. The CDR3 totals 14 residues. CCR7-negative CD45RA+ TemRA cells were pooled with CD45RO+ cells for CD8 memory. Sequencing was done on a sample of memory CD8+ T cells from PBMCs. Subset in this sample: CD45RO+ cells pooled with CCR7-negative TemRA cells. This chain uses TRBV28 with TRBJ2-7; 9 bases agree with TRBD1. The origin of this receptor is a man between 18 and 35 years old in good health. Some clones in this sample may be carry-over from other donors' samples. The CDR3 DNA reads TGTGCCAGCAGTTACGGGACAGGGAATGACGAGCAGTACTTC. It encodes CASSYGTGNDEQYF. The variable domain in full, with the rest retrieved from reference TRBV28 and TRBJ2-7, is DVKVTQSSRYLVKRTGEKVFLECVQDMDHENMFWYRQDPGLGLRLIYFSYDVKMKEKGDIPEGYSVSREKKERFSLILESASTNQTSMYLCASSYGTGNDEQYFGPGTRLTVT.